A single sample gave rise to the 12 T cell receptor beta chains below, sequenced in a study of shared clonotypes between healthy human individuals. Measured with immunoSEQ multiplex PCR; TCRdb has only the in-frame clones, and not every one. The table shows about 1 million clones, with 75% occurring only once. Sample: memory CD4+ T cells sorted from blood. Subset in this sample: CD45RA-negative fraction. These receptor sequences come from a man aged 18 to 35 in good health.

The V gene is TRBV18, the J gene TRBJ1-2; the D gene is possibly TRBD1 (5 bases). Germline lookup yields CDR1 KGHSH and CDR2 LQKENI. V was shortened by 1 base and J by 6 bases, with 12 bases between the two germline ends. The CDR3 totals 14 residues. CDR3 DNA sequence: TGTGCCAGCTCACCACAAGGGGCAGGTGATGGCTACACCTTC. Its protein product is CASSPQGAGDGYTF.

In this sample, this clone turned up once. As DNA, the CDR3 is TGTGCCAGCAGCTTAGGACAGAGGGTCGAGGAGACCCAGTACTTC. The encoded protein is CASSLGQRVEETQYF. The chain recombines TRBV11-2 with TRBJ2-5; D tentatively reads TRBD1 or TRBD2 (5 bases each). Germline assignment: CDR1 SGHAT and CDR2 FQNNGV. The CDR3 spans 15 residues. The ends were cut back, 1 base at V and 5 bases at J, with 14 bases in the middle.

The chain joins TRBV4-3 to TRBJ1-4; TRBD1 matches 8 bases. The CDR3 runs 15 residues. The germline V gene has CDR1 LGHNA and CDR2 YSLEER. V lost 4 bases, J lost 7 bases, and 8 bases stayed unmatched. DNA of the CDR3: TGCGCCAGCAGCCGCCGACAGGGGATACTTGAAAAACTGTTTTTT. Translation gives CASSRRQGILEKLFF.

The sample holds a few counts of this clone. This chain links TRBV10-3 with TRBJ2-7, with 13 bases lining up with TRBD2. Germline V gives CDR1 ENHRY, CDR2 SYGVKD. CDR3 length: 16 amino acids. V was pared by 4 bases and J by 4 bases, with 7 bases of the junction left unmatched. The CDR3 nucleotides read TGTGCCATCAGTGGCTTGGGACTAGCGGGGACTTACGAGCAGTACTTC. Amino acids: CAISGLGLAGTYEQYF.

The table lists this clone with a count of one. The rearrangement uses TRBV6-6 and TRBJ2-3, with D perhaps TRBD1 (5 bases). Germline CDR1 and CDR2: MNHNY and SVGAGI (reference sequence). The CDR3 is 16 residues long. V was pared by 6 bases and J by 5 bases, with 21 bases between. The CDR3: CASSRYSMTVGDTQYF. The CDR3, as DNA: TGTGCCAGCAGCCGATACTCTATGACAGTGGGAGATACGCAGTATTTT.

The CDR3 DNA reads TGTGCCAGCAGCTTAGTCGGGAGTTTACCCTACAATGAGCAGTTCTTC. Translation gives CASSLVGSLPYNEQFF. This rearrangement joins TRBV7-2 to TRBJ2-1; D perhaps matches TRBD2 (6 bases). Germline CDR1 reads SGHTA; CDR2 reads FQGNSA. There are 16 residues in the CDR3. Trimming cost V 1 base and J 2 bases, with 12 bases left between them.

This sequence joins TRBV11-2 and TRBJ2-7; 9 bases map to TRBD2. Trimming at V came to 3 bases and at J to 0 bases, leaving 6 bases not matched to a gene. From germline, CDR1 is SGHAT and CDR2 FQNNGV. CDR3 length: 16 residues. CDR3 region: CASSFAGTSPSYEQYF. The CDR3 DNA sequence: TGTGCCAGCAGCTTCGCCGGGACTAGCCCCTCCTACGAGCAGTACTTC.

The J gene is TRBJ2-1, the V gene TRBV6-5; the D gene could be TRBD1 or TRBD2 (5 bases each). The length of the CDR3 is 11 residues. Per the germline V gene, CDR1 is MNHEY and CDR2 is SVGAGI. Trimming left V 6 bases short and J 14 bases short, with 14 bases between. The CDR3 coding sequence is TGTGCCAGCAGCCCCGGGACCTGGGAGTTCTTC. It encodes CASSPGTWEFF.

V and J are TRBV7-2 and TRBJ2-1; tentative D call: TRBD1 (6 bases). The CDR3 spans 15 residues. The germline V gene has CDR1 SGHTA and CDR2 FQGNSA. Trimming removed 5 bases from V and 7 bases from J, with 18 bases in between. CDR3 amino acids: CASSSNRVLGNEQFF. CDR3 bases: TGTGCCAGCAGCAGTAACAGGGTTTTGGGGAATGAGCAGTTCTTC. The variable domain in full, completed from reference TRBV7-2 and TRBJ2-1, reads GAGVSQSPSNKVTEKGKDVELRCDPISGHTALYWYRQSLGQGLEFLIYFQGNSAPDKSGLPSDRFSAERTGGSVSTLTIQRTQQEDSAVYLCASSSNRVLGNEQFFGPGTRLTVL.

The chain couples TRBV5-5 to TRBJ2-5; TRBD2 agrees at 7 bases. Germline assignment: CDR1 SGHKS and CDR2 YYEKEE (reference sequence). Unmatched junction bases numbered 7, after V lost 1 base and J lost 1 base. This CDR3 spans 16 amino acids. This chain's CDR3 is CASSLTGGRVQETQYF. The DNA of the CDR3 is TGTGCCAGCAGCTTGACGGGGGGTCGCGTCCAAGAGACCCAGTACTTC.

The rearrangement joins TRBV29-1 to TRBJ2-1, with unresolved D. Between the trimmed V and J ends, which lost 7 bases and 5 bases, there was a span of 9 bases. The CDR3 has 11 residues. Germline loops: CDR1 SQVTM, CDR2 ANQGSEA. CDR3: CSGGSHNEQFF. The CDR3 coding sequence is TGCAGCGGGGGTAGCCACAATGAGCAGTTCTTC.

With regard to this clone: The same CDR3 can be traced to other DNA sequences in this sample. The CDR3 DNA sequence: TGCGCCAGCAGCTTGAGTAGCGGCCAAGAGACCCAGTACTTC. Translated: CASSLSSGQETQYF. The chain uses TRBV5-1 and TRBJ2-5; D perhaps matches TRBD2 (6 bases). With 1 base removed from V and 1 base from J, the gap between germline ends came to 8 bases. This CDR3 is 14 amino acids long. Germline V gene lookup returns CDR1 SGHRS and CDR2 YFSETQ.